The 14 T cell receptor beta chains below were found in one sample sequenced in a study of cytotoxic CD8 clonotypes in ibrutinib-treated CLL. Generated by immunoSEQ multiplex PCR, the TCRdb table keeps only in-frame clones and is missing some. This table holds 60,000 to 75,000 clones, approximately 90% found once. Here the sequenced sample was PBMCs, taken after 12 months of ibrutinib treatment. The source of these receptors is a human donor with chronic lymphocytic leukemia.

In the case of this clone: Its ends do not fully match the called genes, so a read error is possible. The chain is built from TRBV7-3 and TRBJ2-7, with D maybe TRBD2 (5 bases). Germline V gives CDR1 SGHTA, CDR2 FQGTGA. The CDR3 loop spans 14 amino acids. The CDR3 here is CTSSLSGRSYEQYF. The CDR3 region has the DNA TGTACCAGCAGCTTAAGCGGTCGCTCCTACGAGCAGTACTTC.

The chain is built from TRBV7-3 and TRBJ1-1; 8 positions agree with TRBD1. CDR1 and CDR2 (germline): SGHTA, FQGTGA. Trimming took 2 bases from V and 0 from J; bases not matched to a gene: 11. This CDR3 is built from 18 residues. The CDR3 sequence: CASSLWRGTGGMNTEAFF. The CDR3 nucleotides are TGTGCCAGCAGCTTATGGAGGGGAACAGGGGGAATGAACACTGAAGCTTTCTTT.

J is TRBJ1-1 and V is TRBV27, with TRBD1 identical over 7 bases. CDR3 size: 13 residues. The ends lost 4 bases at V and 6 bases at J; junction bases unmatched: 5. Germline V gene lookup returns CDR1 MNHEY and CDR2 SMNVEV (reference sequence). The CDR3 loop reads CASSSTGYAEAFF. For the CDR3, the DNA is TGTGCCAGCAGTTCGACAGGGTACGCTGAAGCTTTCTTT.

The rearrangement joins TRBV18 to TRBJ1-1; D is perhaps TRBD1 (5 bases). CDR1 is KGHSH, CDR2 LQKENI, per germline. V was trimmed by 2 bases and J by 5 bases, leaving 15 bases between them. The CDR3 runs 15 residues. CDR3 bases: TGTGCCAGCTCACCATCGGGGGGTGTAGAGACTGAAGCTTTCTTT. Its protein is CASSPSGGVETEAFF. The full variable domain, its missing parts supplied by reference TRBV18 and TRBJ1-1, is NAGVMQNPRHLVRRRGQEARLRCSPMKGHSHVYWYRQLPEEGLKFMVYLQKENIIDESGMPKERFSAEFPKEGPSILRIQQVVRGDSAAYFCASSPSGGVETEAFFGQGTRLTVV.

The chain uses TRBV11-3 and TRBJ1-1; D is uncertain. Trimming pared 7 bases from V and 3 bases from J, leaving 12 bases between. Germline V gene lookup returns CDR1 SGHNT and CDR2 YENEEA. This CDR3 has 13 residues. This CDR3 reads CASTGWRDTEAFF. The DNA for the CDR3 is TGTGCCAGCACTGGGTGGAGAGACACTGAAGCTTTCTTT. The whole variable domain, filled in from reference TRBV11-3 and TRBJ1-1, reads EAGVVQSPRYKIIEKKQPVAFWCNPISGHNTLYWYLQNLGQGPELLIRYENEEAVDDSQLPKDRFSAERLKGVDSTLKIQPAELGDSAVYLCASTGWRDTEAFFGQGTRLTVV.

The chain employs TRBV5-1 and TRBJ2-7; 8 bases map to TRBD2. This CDR3 spans 15 amino acids. The V gene end was trimmed by 0 bases and the J gene end by 4 bases; junction bases not matched to a gene: 6. CDR1 and CDR2 (germline): SGHRS, YFSETQ. For the CDR3, the DNA is TGCGCCAGCAGCTTGGCCGGGGGGGAGGTATACGAGCAGTACTTC. Translating gives CASSLAGGEVYEQYF.

This clone has just one count. The rearrangement joins TRBV7-6 to TRBJ2-7; D unresolved. Germline lookup yields CDR1 SGHVS and CDR2 FNYEAQ. This CDR3 spans 17 amino acids. V was clipped by 1 base and J by 4 bases, with 20 bases between them. The DNA of the CDR3 is TGTGCCAGCAGCTTAGTTAAAGGGCAGACGATATCTTACGAGCAGTACTTC. It codes for CASSLVKGQTISYEQYF.

This clone was seen once. The chain joins TRBV6-6 to TRBJ2-2; the match to TRBD1 covers 9 bases. This CDR3 region has 15 residues. Germline V gene lookup returns CDR1 MNHNY and CDR2 SVGAGI (reference sequence). The trim removed 5 bases at V and 3 bases at J, leaving 4 bases unmatched. CDR3 coding DNA: TGTGCCAGCAGTGACAGGGGGTTCGACACCGGGGAGCTGTTTTTT. Encoded protein: CASSDRGFDTGELFF.

The J gene is TRBJ1-1, the V gene TRBV13, with D maybe TRBD1 (5 bases). Per germline, CDR1 PRHDT and CDR2 FYEKMQ (reference sequence). Trimming shortened V by 3 bases and J by 1 base, and 6 bases separated the two germline ends. The CDR3 has 13 amino acids. Written as DNA, the CDR3 is TGTGCCAGCAGCTTGACAGCGAACACTGAAGCTTTCTTT. Protein: CASSLTANTEAFF.

The chain employs TRBV11-2 and TRBJ2-2; D is perhaps TRBD1 or TRBD2 (5 bases each). V was cut by 5 bases and J by 4 bases, with 17 bases left in between. This CDR3 has 16 residues. Germline assignment: CDR1 SGHAT and CDR2 FQNNGV. This CDR3 reads CASSPFRDASTGELFF. The CDR3 coding sequence is TGTGCCAGCAGCCCCTTCCGGGACGCATCCACCGGGGAGCTGTTTTTT.

The V call is TRBV7-9, the J call TRBJ1-1; unclear D gene. Trimming removed 1 base from V and 8 bases from J, with 8 bases in between. The CDR3 is 12 amino acids. CDR1 and CDR2 from the germline V gene are SEHNR and FQNEAQ (reference sequence). CDR3 protein: CASSLVAVEAFF. The CDR3 DNA reads TGTGCCAGCAGCTTAGTGGCGGTCGAAGCTTTCTTT.

This chain links TRBV18 with TRBJ1-3; possible D gene TRBD1, 5 bases. Trimming took off 0 bases at V and 0 bases at J, with 9 bases between the two ends. Germline CDR1 and CDR2: KGHSH and LQKENI. This CDR3 has 16 amino acids. The CDR3 DNA sequence: TGTGCCAGCTCACCACCTCGGGGACCCTCTGGAAACACCATATATTTT. Protein sequence: CASSPPRGPSGNTIYF.

The genes are TRBV28 and TRBJ1-5; D is unresolved. Between the trimmed V and J ends, which lost 6 bases and 0 bases, there was a span of 12 bases. CDR3 length: 15 residues. CDR1 is MDHEN and CDR2 is SYDVKM in the germline V gene. The CDR3 sequence is CASRWTEHSNQPQHF. The DNA of the CDR3 is TGTGCCAGCAGATGGACGGAACATAGCAATCAGCCCCAGCATTTT. The full variable domain, its missing parts supplied by reference TRBV28 and TRBJ1-5, is DVKVTQSSRYLVKRTGEKVFLECVQDMDHENMFWYRQDPGLGLRLIYFSYDVKMKEKGDIPEGYSVSREKKERFSLILESASTNQTSMYLCASRWTEHSNQPQHFGDGTRLSIL.

This chain uses TRBV19 with TRBJ2-2; 9 positions agree with TRBD2. This CDR3 spans 17 amino acids. CDR1 LNHDA and CDR2 SQIVND come from the germline V gene (reference sequence). The ends lost 3 bases at V and 3 bases at J; junction bases unmatched: 8. The CDR3 nucleotides read TGTGCCAGTAGTATGGGCGGGAGGGCCGTGGACACCGGGGAGCTGTTTTTT. Amino acids: CASSMGGRAVDTGELFF.